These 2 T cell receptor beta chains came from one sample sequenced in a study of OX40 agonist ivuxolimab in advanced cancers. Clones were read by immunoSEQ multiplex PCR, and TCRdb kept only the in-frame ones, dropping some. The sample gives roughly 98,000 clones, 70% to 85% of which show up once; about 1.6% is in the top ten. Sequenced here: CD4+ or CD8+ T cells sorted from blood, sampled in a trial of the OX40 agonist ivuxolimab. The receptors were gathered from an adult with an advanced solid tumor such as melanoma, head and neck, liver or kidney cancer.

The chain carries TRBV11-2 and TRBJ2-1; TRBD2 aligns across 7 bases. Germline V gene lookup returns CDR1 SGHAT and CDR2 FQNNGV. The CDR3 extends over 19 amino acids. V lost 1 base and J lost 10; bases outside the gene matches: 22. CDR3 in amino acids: CASSLVGVRTGGRAGEQFF. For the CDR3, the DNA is TGTGCCAGCAGCTTAGTAGGCGTCCGGACGGGAGGACGGGCTGGGGAGCAGTTCTTC.

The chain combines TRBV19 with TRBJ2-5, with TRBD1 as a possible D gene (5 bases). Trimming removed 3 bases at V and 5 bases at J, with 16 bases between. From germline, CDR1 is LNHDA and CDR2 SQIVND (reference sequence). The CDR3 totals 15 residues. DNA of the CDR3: TGTGCCAGTAGTATTGGGGCAGAGCTTAGGGAGACCCAGTACTTC. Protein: CASSIGAELRETQYF.